This is a list of T cell receptor beta chains from one sample in a study of cytomegalovirus exposure and HLA in healthy donors. Method: immunoSEQ multiplex PCR; TCRdb's copy keeps in-frame clones and lacks some. The data hold roughly 110,000 clones, with roughly 80% observed a single time. Input material: PBMCs. The receptors derive from a female donor in good health and CMV-seronegative. The CDR3 runs from the conserved cysteine through the conserved F or W. The D gene is left open where the match is weak. Some rows mark clone size as missing; the rest say once, few, many or name a class of expanded clone.

D | size | J | V | CDR3 | DNA
TRBD1 | NA | TRBJ1-2 | TRBV28 | CASSSGQGANYGYTF | TGTGCCAGCAGTTCCGGACAGGGGGCTAACTATGGCTACACCTTC
TRBD1 | NA | TRBJ1-6 | TRBV19 | CASSIRGTAANSPLHF | TGTGCCAGTAGTATACGGGGGACAGCGGCCAATTCACCCCTCCACTTT
TRBD2 | NA | TRBJ2-3 | TRBV28 | CASSGGTDTQYF | TGTGCCAGTAGCGGGGGAACAGATACGCAGTATTTT
NA | NA | TRBJ2-4 | TRBV5-5 | CASSLWAPRTASAKNIQYF | TGTGCCAGCAGCTTGTGGGCCCCTCGGACAGCTTCTGCCAAAAACATTCAGTACTTC
TRBD1 | NA | TRBJ1-6 | TRBV5-4 | CASSQEDRVSPLHF | TGTGCCAGCAGCCAGGAAGACAGGGTTTCACCCCTCCACTTT
TRBD1 | NA | TRBJ2-2 | TRBV7-6 | CASSSGQGNTGKLFF | TGTGCCAGCAGCTCGGGACAGGGTAACACCGGGAAGCTGTTTTTT
TRBD1 | NA | TRBJ1-5 | TRBV30 | CAWSAGTAYNQPQHF | TGTGCCTGGAGTGCCGGGACAGCCTACAATCAGCCCCAGCATTTT
NA | NA | TRBJ2-5 | TRBV13 | CASSSTKGAQETQYF | TGTGCCAGCAGCTCCACTAAAGGGGCCCAAGAGACCCAGTACTTC
TRBD2 | NA | TRBJ2-1 | TRBV5-4 | CASTTGASGYNEQFF | TGTGCCAGCACCACTGGGGCTAGCGGCTACAATGAGCAGTTCTTC
NA | NA | TRBJ2-7 | TRBV6-6 | CASSYSTGGDTYEQYF | TGTGCCAGCAGTTACTCTACAGGGGGGGATACCTACGAGCAGTACTTC
NA | NA | TRBJ2-1 | TRBV7-9 | CASSPQGGKSTIEQFF | TGTGCCAGCAGCCCCCAGGGGGGAAAGTCAACAATTGAGCAGTTCTTC
TRBD1 | NA | TRBJ1-5 | TRBV27 | CASSPVRGDNQPQHF | TGTGCCAGCAGTCCTGTCAGGGGGGACAATCAGCCCCAGCATTTT
TRBD2 | NA | TRBJ2-1 | TRBV19 | CASSIGGAGGLVEQFF | TGTGCCAGTAGTATAGGAGGAGCGGGGGGGCTCGTGGAGCAGTTCTTC
TRBD1 | NA | TRBJ2-1 | TRBV11-2 | CASSSTTGGNEQFF | TGTGCCAGCAGCTCCACGACAGGGGGAAATGAGCAGTTCTTC
NA | NA | TRBJ2-1 | TRBV7-2 | CASTDTYYNEQFF | TGTGCCAGCACGGACACCTACTACAATGAGCAGTTCTTC
NA | NA | TRBJ1-1 | TRBV6-6 | CASALGRRAEAFF | TGTGCCAGCGCCCTGGGGCGAAGGGCTGAAGCTTTCTTT
NA | once | TRBJ2-5 | TRBV2 | CASSASGQETQYF | TGTGCCAGCAGTGCCTCCGGGCAAGAGACCCAGTACTTC
TRBD1 | NA | TRBJ2-3 | TRBV6-6 | CASSYNRGSDTQYF | TGTGCCAGCAGTTACAACAGGGGCTCGGATACGCAGTATTTT
TRBD1 | NA | TRBJ2-5 | TRBV7-9 | CASSPTGVGETQYF | TGTGCCAGCAGCCCGACAGGGGTTGGAGAGACCCAGTACTTC
TRBD2 | NA | TRBJ2-7 | TRBV19 | CASSPAPVGTTYEQYF | TGTGCCAGTAGTCCCGCCCCAGTCGGGACTACCTACGAGCAGTACTTC
TRBD1 | NA | TRBJ2-2 | TRBV25-1 | CASSPGTGGNTGELFF | TGTGCCAGCTCCCCCGGGACAGGAGGAAACACCGGGGAGCTGTTTTTT
NA | once | TRBJ2-1 | TRBV6-1 | CASTDTSGEQFF | TGTGCCAGCACCGACACGAGCGGTGAGCAGTTCTTC
NA | NA | TRBJ1-1 | TRBV19 | CASSTGNTEAFF | TGTGCCAGTAGTACAGGGAATACTGAAGCTTTCTTT
NA | NA | TRBJ2-5 | TRBV5-1 | CASSAASSEYQETQYF | TGCGCCAGCAGTGCCGCCTCTAGCGAGTACCAAGAGACCCAGTACTTC
TRBD1 | NA | TRBJ1-2 | TRBV13 | CASSLQQGNYGYTF | TGTGCCAGCAGCTTACAACAGGGGAACTATGGCTACACCTTC
NA | NA | TRBJ1-3 | TRBV6-1 | CASSEAGSSGNTIYF | TGTGCCAGCAGTGAGGCGGGAAGCTCTGGAAACACCATATATTTT
NA | NA | TRBJ1-6 | TRBV5-6 | CASSLNRLGNSPLHF | TGTGCCAGCAGCCTGAACAGGCTAGGAAATTCACCCCTCCACTTT
TRBD2 | NA | TRBJ2-1 | TRBV18 | CASSRSSGGHNEQFF | TGTGCCAGCTCACGGTCTAGCGGGGGGCACAATGAGCAGTTCTTC
NA | once | TRBJ1-5 | TRBV19 | CASSIDQGNQPQHF | TGTGCCAGTAGTATAGATCAGGGGAATCAGCCCCAGCATTTT
TRBD2 | NA | TRBJ2-1 | TRBV12-5 | CASRLADYNEQFF | TGTGCTAGTCGACTAGCGGACTACAATGAGCAGTTCTTC
TRBD2 | NA | TRBJ2-1 | TRBV19 | CASSTGTSSNNEQFF | TGTGCCAGTAGTACAGGGACTAGCTCGAACAATGAGCAGTTCTTC
NA | NA | TRBJ1-2 | TRBV6-6 | CASSYTGHYGYTF | TGTGCCAGCAGTTACACTGGGCACTATGGCTACACCTTC
NA | NA | TRBJ1-3 | TRBV30 | CAWRKRGNTIYF | TGTGCCTGGAGGAAGAGGGGAAACACCATATATTTT
TRBD1 | NA | TRBJ1-2 | TRBV5-6 | CASSSRRQPGGAKGYGYTF | TGTGCCAGCAGCTCGAGACGTCAACCAGGGGGCGCCAAGGGCTATGGCTACACCTTC
TRBD1 | few | TRBJ1-1 | TRBV30 | CAWDQGAGYTEAFF | TGTGCCTGGGACCAGGGGGCCGGGTACACTGAAGCTTTCTTT
TRBD1 | NA | TRBJ2-1 | TRBV27 | CASSLTRGLLNEQFF | TGTGCCAGCAGTTTAACCAGGGGGCTACTCAATGAGCAGTTCTTC
TRBD1 | NA | TRBJ1-2 | TRBV28 | CASSRQGGEGYTF | TGTGCCAGCAGTCGCCAGGGGGGCGAGGGCTACACCTTC
NA | once | TRBJ2-1 | TRBV2 | CASDEDSPRSRFF | TGTGCCAGCGACGAGGACTCCCCCAGAAGTCGGTTCTTC
TRBD2 | NA | TRBJ2-5 | TRBV7-2 | CASSFPSGGHQETQYF | TGTGCCAGCAGCTTCCCTAGCGGGGGGCATCAAGAGACCCAGTACTTC
NA | medium-sized | TRBJ2-3 | TRBV4-3 | CASSQDAAPGVFTDTQYF | TGCGCCAGCAGCCAAGATGCCGCCCCCGGGGTGTTCACAGATACGCAGTATTTT
TRBD2 | NA | TRBJ2-5 | TRBV6-1 | CASKAGGPVETQYF | TGTGCCAGCAAAGCGGGGGGGCCGGTAGAGACCCAGTACTTC
TRBD1 | NA | TRBJ2-7 | TRBV9 | CASSASGTGFSYEQYF | TGTGCCAGCAGCGCCTCCGGGACAGGGTTCTCCTACGAGCAGTACTTC
NA | NA | TRBJ1-1 | TRBV5-1 | CASSLDRNTEAFF | TGCGCCAGCAGCTTGGACAGGAACACTGAAGCTTTCTTT
NA | NA | TRBJ2-7 | TRBV25-1 | CASSDGGRSEQYF | TGTGCCAGCAGCGATGGGGGCCGGAGCGAGCAGTACTTC
TRBD1 | NA | TRBJ2-2 | TRBV5-5 | CASSSADRGYTGELFF | TGTGCCAGCAGCTCAGCCGACAGGGGTTACACCGGGGAGCTGTTTTTT
NA | NA | TRBJ1-2 | TRBV4-1 | CASSRMAGANYGYTF | TGCGCCAGCAGCCGCATGGCGGGAGCTAACTATGGCTACACCTTC
TRBD1 | NA | TRBJ1-6 | TRBV7-9 | CSSSLGGDSGFEALHF | TGTTCCAGCAGCTTAGGGGGGGACAGTGGCTTTGAGGCCCTCCACTTT
TRBD2 | NA | TRBJ2-7 | TRBV2 | CASSKERGEYEQYF | TGTGCCAGCAGCAAAGAGCGGGGGGAATACGAGCAGTACTTC
NA | NA | TRBJ2-1 | TRBV13 | CASSQGNVEQFF | TGTGCCAGCAGCCAGGGTAACGTTGAGCAGTTCTTC
NA | NA | TRBJ2-7 | TRBV5-4 | CASSLEREQYF | TGTGCCAGCAGCTTGGAGCGCGAGCAGTACTTC